This TCR beta chain was retrieved from a study of PD-1 blockade in classical Hodgkin lymphoma. Study results and limitations: Those achieving complete response showed baseline diversity like newly diagnosed patients.

The time point here: cycle 4 day 1 (C4D1), after 5 to 7 weeks of nivolumab. Autologous stem cell transplantation was followed by relapse in every patient, and brentuximab vedotin exposure varied. CD4+ T cells were purified from thawed PBMCs by magnetic negative selection. Clones were sequenced by immunoSEQ multiplex PCR, and TCRdb holds only the in-frame ones, with some missing. The top ten clones hold around 3.4% of a sample with some 11,000 clones, 60% to 80% of them seen once. To note about this clone: Its matching antigen is unknown.

Germline-derived CDR1 and CDR2 are GTSNPN and SVGIG (reference sequence). The CDR3 has 12 amino acids. Between the trimmed V and J ends, which lost 3 bases and 4 bases, there was a span of 9 bases. The origin of this receptor is a human donor with classical Hodgkin lymphoma. This chain joins TRBV30 and TRBJ1-1, with D unresolved. Material: CD4+ T cells from blood, obtained before the fourth cycle of nivolumab. CDR3 region: CAWSTSITEAFF. The CDR3 region has the DNA TGTGCCTGGAGCACAAGTATCACTGAAGCTTTCTTT.